This T cell receptor (beta chain) emerged from a study of T cells in tuberculosis. Study background: This South African cohort compared adolescents with or without latent tuberculosis against adults with active tuberculosis.

Study-level results: Active tuberculosis TCR-alpha repertoires lay closer to GMM-specific TCRs than IGRA-negative controls, suggesting clonal expansion.

To note about this clone: Its antigen is undetermined.

Data came from immunoSEQ multiplex PCR; TCRdb stores just in-frame clones and leaves some out. The sample has tens of thousands of clones, under 95% seen once. The CDR3 spans 15 residues. V trimming: 3 bases; J trimming: 2 bases; junction bases outside the gene matches: 8. The germline V gene has CDR1 SGHNT and CDR2 YYREEE (reference sequence). The receptor was isolated from a donor aged 10-29 years with latent tuberculosis or without tuberculosis infection. Some clones in this sample may be carry-over from other donors' samples. The sample was PBMCs. J is TRBJ2-7 and V is TRBV5-4; 7 bases agree with TRBD2. Here the CDR3 reads CASSSRREATYEQYF. The DNA of the CDR3 is TGTGCCAGCAGCTCGCGACGGGAGGCGACCTACGAGCAGTACTTC.